This T cell receptor beta chain originates from a study of blood T cell repertoires in COVID-19. Looking at the study overall: From the United States, Italy and Spain came samples of acute and convalescent COVID-19. The cDNA or gDNA used as material had been derived from T cells, B-cell-depleted T cells, or PBMCs.

The CDR3 sequence is 14 residues long. Germline V gives CDR1 LNHDA, CDR2 SQIVND (reference sequence). Authors' data handling: Estimation of nucleated cell counts relied on the amplification of reference gene primers. TCRdb keeps only in-frame clones here, not all; method: immunoSEQ multiplex PCR. V and J calls plus clone size are reproduced from that table; the DNA served to infer D and trimming. The sample has over 90,000 clones; around 87% are singletons. Points on this clone: A read error may account for a junction end that differs from germline.

The sequence derives from a human donor in a cohort sampled during active COVID-19. V and J are TRBV19 and TRBJ2-4, with 12 bases matching TRBD1. Sequencing used peripheral blood. In DNA form, the CDR3 reads TGTGCCAGTGGAAGCCGGGACAGGGGGCGGGTTCAATACTTC. This sequence encodes CASGSRDRGRVQYF.